The following is a T cell receptor (beta chain) sequence with its context. The CDR3 has 11 amino acids. The germline V and J ends were trimmed by 10 bases and 9 bases, with 15 bases remaining between them. Germline lookup yields CDR1 SGHAT and CDR2 FQNNGV. This sample was taken from a study of blood T cell repertoires in COVID-19. Study information: Researchers got acute and convalescent COVID-19 samples from the United States, Italy and Spain. Nucleic acid was either cDNA or gDNA, and it came from T cells, B-cell-depleted T cells, or PBMCs.

Per the authors' pipeline: Amplification of reference gene primers was used by the study to estimate nucleated cell counts. Some clones are missing from TCRdb's copy, which holds only in-frame ones; the method was immunoSEQ multiplex PCR. The V and J calls and clone size are taken from that table; D and trimming were inferred from the DNA. The sample includes some 220,000 clones, 75% to 85% of them seen just once. The gene calls are TRBV11-2 and TRBJ1-2, with D perhaps matching TRBD1 (5 bases). The origin of this receptor is a human donor in a cohort sampled during active COVID-19. Sequencing was performed on peripheral blood. This CDR3 reads CAISRRGSYTF. The DNA for the CDR3 is TGTGCCATCTCTCGGCGGGGGAGCTACACCTTC.